These 9 T cell receptor beta chains were all obtained from the same sample, sequenced in a study of T-cell memory formation after mild COVID-19. TCRdb independently ran MiXCR on the 5' RACE reads; one entry per CDR3 protein. The sample lists hundreds of thousands of distinct CDR3 sequences, about 16% seen once, with roughly a fifth in the top ten. The sequenced sample consisted of PBMCs or a T cell subset sorted from them (not recorded which). The receptors here all came from a man between 18 and 29 years old who had mild COVID-19 (a few samples of this study predate the infection). Cell type and time point are not known.

This chain joins TRBV25-1 and TRBJ1-2; a weak D match, TRBD1 (5 bases). CDR1 is MGHDK, CDR2 SYGVNS, per germline. V lost 5 bases and J lost 0, with 13 bases in between. This CDR3 region has 15 residues. Written as DNA, the CDR3 is TGTGCCAGCAGTCCACACTCAGGGTCTAACTATGGCTACACCTTC. Protein product: CASSPHSGSNYGYTF.

This rearrangement joins TRBV29-1 to TRBJ1-2; 9 bases are shared with TRBD1. The CDR3 totals 12 residues. CDR1 is SQVTM, CDR2 ANQGSEA, per germline. The junction had 5 bases not matched to a gene; V was cut back by 6 bases and J by 6 bases. The CDR3 region is CSVTGGADGYTF. In nucleotides, the CDR3 is TGCAGCGTAACAGGGGGCGCGGATGGCTACACCTTC.

This rearrangement joins TRBV28 to TRBJ1-4; no clear D. Germline V gene sequence: CDR1 MDHEN, CDR2 SYDVKM. V dropped 3 bases and J dropped 4 bases, with 6 bases sitting between them. This CDR3 has 13 residues. CDR3 loop: CASSFLGNEKLFF. DNA for the CDR3: TGTGCCAGCAGTTTTTTGGGTAATGAAAAACTGTTTTTT.

This clonotype has more than one count but fewer than ten. The V gene is TRBV20-1, the J gene TRBJ2-3; TRBD2 is a possible D gene (7 bases). The CDR3 length is 14 residues. Looked up from germline, CDR1 is DFQATT and CDR2 is SNEGSKA (reference sequence). V was clipped by 6 bases and J by 2 bases, with 15 bases between them. CDR3 sequence (DNA): TGCAGTGCAAGGGGGGGCGGGCACACAGATACGCAGTATTTT. This gives the protein CSARGGGHTDTQYF.

This chain uses TRBV20-1 with TRBJ1-6, with D possibly being TRBD1 (6 bases). The CDR3 extends over 16 amino acids. The germline V gene encodes CDR1 DFQATT and CDR2 SNEGSKA (reference sequence). Trimming took off 2 bases at V and 0 bases at J, with 11 bases between the two ends. CDR3 nucleotides: TGCAGTGCTAGAAAGACGGACAGCTCCTATAATTCACCCCTCCACTTT. Translated: CSARKTDSSYNSPLHF.

V and J are TRBV7-2 and TRBJ1-6; D not certain. The CDR3 has 16 residues. The V end lost 1 base, the J end lost 3 bases, and 10 bases lay between the germline ends. CDR1 and CDR2 (germline): SGHTA, FQGNSA. This CDR3 is CASSLVEGSYNSPLHF. The CDR3, as DNA: TGTGCCAGCAGCTTAGTCGAGGGCAGCTATAATTCACCCCTCCACTTT. Looking up the rest from reference TRBV7-2 and TRBJ1-6 gives the full variable domain: GAGVSQSPSNKVTEKGKDVELRCDPISGHTALYWYRQSLGQGLEFLIYFQGNSAPDKSGLPSDRFSAERTGGSVSTLTIQRTQQEDSAVYLCASSLVEGSYNSPLHFGNGTRLTVT.

This clonotype appeared many times. The V gene is TRBV7-2, the J gene TRBJ2-1; D not certain. The CDR3 loop spans 16 amino acids. Germline loops: CDR1 SGHTA, CDR2 FQGNSA. V was shortened by 4 bases and J by 1 base, with 14 bases between the two germline ends. CDR3 region: CASSSLVRVSYNEQFF. In DNA form, the CDR3 reads TGTGCCAGCAGCTCTTTGGTGCGCGTGTCCTACAATGAGCAGTTCTTC.

J is TRBJ2-3 and V is TRBV20-1; 8 bases match TRBD2. The V segment lost 1 base and the J segment 2 bases; nucleotides outside the gene matches: 5. Germline V gene data show CDR1 as DFQATT and CDR2 as SNEGSKA (reference sequence). The CDR3 has 15 residues. Here the CDR3 DNA reads TGCAGTGCTAGAGGGTCTAGCGGGTCCACAGATACGCAGTATTTT. Translated: CSARGSSGSTDTQYF.

This chain joins TRBV20-1 and TRBJ2-7; the D gene could be TRBD1 or TRBD2 (6 bases each). Deletions cut 1 base from V and 2 bases from J, with 12 bases between. Germline CDR1 DFQATT, CDR2 SNEGSKA (reference sequence). The CDR3 has 14 residues. CDR3 DNA: TGCAGTGCTAGAGCCGGGGGCAAGCCCTACGAGCAGTACGTC. Its translation: CSARAGGKPYEQYV.